The 8 T cell receptor beta chains presented below share a single source sample, sequenced in a study of blood T cells in healthy people across ages. A sample-barcoded 5' primer and a J-beta primer mix were used in a second PCR of about 7 to 12 cycles. TCRdb re-called the 5' RACE reads with MiXCR, one entry per CDR3 protein. Seen here are roughly 1 million distinct CDR3 sequences, around 25% observed once, and the top ten hold 0.65% to 0.95%. The sample also formed part of further work on T cells of mothers and their children.

Sequencing input: blood. These receptors originate from a girl between 2 and 10 years old in good health.

The V call is TRBV29-1, the J call TRBJ2-2; D is perhaps TRBD2 (6 bases). The CDR3 contains 13 residues. The V end was cut by 7 bases, the J end by 4 bases, with 13 bases between. Germline assignment: CDR1 SQVTM and CDR2 ANQGSEA. CDR3 residues: CSASAGSTGELFF. The CDR3, as DNA: TGCAGCGCCAGCGCCGGGAGCACCGGGGAGCTGTTTTTT.

The J gene is TRBJ1-2, the V gene TRBV12-3 or TRBV12-4; 9 bases agree with TRBD1. After removal of 5 bases from V and 2 bases from J, the junction contained 3 bases not matched to a gene. CDR3 length: 14 amino acids. The CDR3 region is CASSATGGNYGYTF. Written as DNA, the CDR3 is TGTGCCAGCAGTGCGACAGGGGGGAACTATGGCTACACCTTC.

This clonotype was detected only a few times. The chain combines TRBV20-1 with TRBJ1-1; D might be TRBD1 (5 bases). From germline, CDR1 is DFQATT and CDR2 SNEGSKA (reference sequence). The CDR3 is made up of 16 amino acids. Trimming took 0 bases from V and 1 from J, leaving 15 bases between them. CDR3 residues: CSARDLWGVENTEAFF. CDR3 coding DNA: TGCAGTGCTAGAGATCTTTGGGGGGTCGAGAACACTGAAGCTTTCTTT.

This clonotype came up a few times. The rearrangement links TRBV7-9 to TRBJ2-1; possibly TRBD2 for D (6 bases). This CDR3 spans 14 amino acids. V was shortened by 1 base and J by 8 bases, with 12 bases between the two germline ends. The germline V gene has CDR1 SEHNR and CDR2 FQNEAQ (reference sequence). The CDR3 region is CASSLGDSLDEQFF. Written as DNA, the CDR3 is TGTGCCAGCAGCTTAGGGGACTCTTTGGATGAGCAGTTCTTC.

The chain carries TRBV12-3 or TRBV12-4 and TRBJ1-2, with unresolved D. The CDR3 covers 13 residues. V lost 3 bases and J 2 bases, leaving 7 bases between the germline ends. CDR3 in DNA: TGTGCCAGCAGTTTTATCCGCAACTATGGCTACACCTTC. This translates into CASSFIRNYGYTF.

This chain uses TRBV11-3 with TRBJ2-1; D possibly corresponds to TRBD1 (6 bases). This CDR3 contains 14 residues. Germline V gene lookup returns CDR1 SGHNT and CDR2 YENEEA. V was trimmed by 4 bases and J by 6 bases, leaving 13 bases between them. The CDR3 loop is CASSYRDVRNEQFF. The CDR3 DNA reads TGTGCCAGCAGCTACAGGGACGTGCGCAATGAGCAGTTCTTC.

Only one count was recorded for this clonotype. CDR3 in amino acids: CAGGQDVDNYGYTF. CDR3 nucleotides: TGTGCCGGCGGCCAAGACGTGGATAACTATGGCTACACCTTC. This chain connects TRBV4-2 to TRBJ1-2; D gene unclear. The CDR3 contains 14 residues. Germline CDR1 and CDR2: LGHNA and YNFKEQ. Trimming removed 11 bases from V and 1 base from J, with 17 bases in between.

This clonotype was seen a few times. This chain connects TRBV13 to TRBJ2-7; 12 bases align to TRBD2. V trimming: 5 bases; J trimming: 2 bases; junction bases outside the gene matches: 13. This CDR3 spans 18 amino acids. CDR1 is PRHDT and CDR2 is FYEKMQ in the germline V gene (reference sequence). The CDR3 protein is CASSRVGLAGTQTYEQYF. Here the CDR3 DNA reads TGTGCCAGCAGCCGGGTTGGACTAGCGGGAACACAAACCTACGAGCAGTACTTC.